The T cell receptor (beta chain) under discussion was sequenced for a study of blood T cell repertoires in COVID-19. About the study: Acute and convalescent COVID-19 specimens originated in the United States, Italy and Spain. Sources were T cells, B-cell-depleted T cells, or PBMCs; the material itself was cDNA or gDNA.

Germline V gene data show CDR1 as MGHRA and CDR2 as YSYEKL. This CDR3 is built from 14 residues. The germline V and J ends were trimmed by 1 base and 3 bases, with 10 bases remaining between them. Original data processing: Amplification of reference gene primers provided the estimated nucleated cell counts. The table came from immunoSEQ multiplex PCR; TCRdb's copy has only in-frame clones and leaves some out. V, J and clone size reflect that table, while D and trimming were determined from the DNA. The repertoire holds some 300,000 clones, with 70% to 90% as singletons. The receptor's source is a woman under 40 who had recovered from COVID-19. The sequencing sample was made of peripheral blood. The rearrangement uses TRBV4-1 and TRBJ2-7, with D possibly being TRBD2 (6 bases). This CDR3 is CASSQVGGDYEQYF. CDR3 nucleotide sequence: TGCGCCAGCAGCCAAGTGGGCGGGGACTACGAGCAGTACTTC.